The clone carrying this TCR beta chain was detected once. Its antigen is unidentified. The sample is drawn from a study of Tregs in tolerant kidney transplant recipients. Profiling relied on immunoSEQ multiplex PCR, and the TCRdb table lists in-frame clones only, not all of them. The data hold tens of thousands of clones, with roughly nine tenths observed a single time. The study's findings and limits: This study did not directly address biological reproducibility. Changing PCR primers prevented nucleotide comparison between some patients' samples.

Trimming removed 0 bases at V and 6 bases at J, with 8 bases between. The CDR3 has 13 amino acids. CDR1 is SGHDN, CDR2 FVKESK, per germline. Recipients received nonmyeloablative bone marrow transplants from related graft donors, with transient mixed chimerism. Unstimulated Tregs (CD4+CD25+CD127-) and CD4+CD25- non-Tregs were sorted from PBMCs. The receptor's source is a human patient who received a combined kidney and bone marrow transplant. The T cells may partly be graft donor cells. Here the sequenced sample was CD4+ T cells from blood (PBMCs), taken 24 months after the transplant. The rearrangement joins TRBV14 to TRBJ1-1; the D gene is possibly TRBD1 (5 bases). The CDR3 here is CASSQELGAEAFF. The CDR3 DNA sequence: TGTGCCAGCAGCCAAGAGCTAGGGGCTGAAGCTTTCTTT. The complete variable domain, with remaining parts taken from reference TRBV14 and TRBJ1-1, reads EAGVTQFPSHSVIEKGQTVTLRCDPISGHDNLYWYRRVMGKEIKFLLHFVKESKQDESGMPNNRFLAERTGGTYSTLKVQPAELEDSGVYFCASSQELGAEAFFGQGTRLTVV.